The 3 T cell receptor delta chains presented below share a single source sample, sequenced in a study of DNA immune sequencing with unique molecular identifiers (dated by TCRdb to the early 2020s). Libraries were constructed by multiplex PCR. Sequenced on an Illumina MiniSeq. Genomic DNA was amplified with a 32-plex assay using primers for all 8 TRDV and 4 TRDJ genes covering the CDR3. During approximately 3 cycles of barcoding PCR, a 12-nucleotide UMI was attached, and a second PCR using Illumina adapter primers followed. Via CATT, TCRdb reprocessed the public reads, and rows with identical DNA were then joined. This sample comprises several thousand delta-chain clones, approximately 10% of them detected only once. The top ten hold roughly 57% of the sample. Sequencing was carried out using gamma-delta T cells enriched from blood buffy coat, or unenriched PBMCs (not recorded which). The receptors originated from a human donor in good health.

This clone was detected only a few times. This DNA's translation and the protein TCRdb lists, from a much larger clone, do not match at residue 3, likely due to a read error; the protein shown is translated from the DNA. The chain couples TRDV2 to TRDJ1, with 7 bases that match TRDD3. CDR3 length: 17 amino acids. The germline V gene encodes CDR1 GEAIGNYY and CDR2 EKD. The CDR3 loop reads CAFDTLVLGENTDKLIF. CDR3 in DNA: TGTGCCTTTGACACCCTCGTGTTGGGGGAGAACACCGATAAACTCATCTTT.

This clone rates as medium-sized. This chain joins TRDV2 and TRDJ1, with 7 bases fitting TRDD3. The junction had 3 bases not matched to a gene; V was cut back by 0 bases and J by 0 bases. The CDR3 totals 15 residues. Germline-derived CDR1 and CDR2 are GEAIGNYY and EKD. The CDR3 DNA reads as TGTGCCTGTGACACCGCTGGGGGGTACACCGATAAACTCATCTTT. As protein: CACDTAGGYTDKLIF.

In the case of this clone: This DNA translates differently at residue 10 from the TCRdb protein, which is that of a much larger clone; a read error is likely, and the protein shown is the DNA's own translation. The chain joins TRDV2 to TRDJ3; D remains unclear. Trimming left V 0 bases short and J 5 bases short, with 13 bases between. Looked up from germline, CDR1 is GEAIGNYY and CDR2 is EKD. This CDR3 is 17 amino acids long. CDR3 region: CACDTLHATRDTRQMFF. CDR3 bases: TGTGCCTGTGACACCCTGCATGCTACCCGGGACACCCGACAGATGTTTTTC.